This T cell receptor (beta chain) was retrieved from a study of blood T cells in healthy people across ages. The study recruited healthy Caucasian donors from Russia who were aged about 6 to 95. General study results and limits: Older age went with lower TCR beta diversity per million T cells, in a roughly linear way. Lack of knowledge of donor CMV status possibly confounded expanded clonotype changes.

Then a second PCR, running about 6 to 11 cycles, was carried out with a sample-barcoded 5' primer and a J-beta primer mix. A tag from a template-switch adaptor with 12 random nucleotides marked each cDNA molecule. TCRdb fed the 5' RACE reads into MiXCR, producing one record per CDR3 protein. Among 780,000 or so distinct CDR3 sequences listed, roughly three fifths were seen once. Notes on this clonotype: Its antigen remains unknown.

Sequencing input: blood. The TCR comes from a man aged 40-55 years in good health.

In DNA, the CDR3 is TGTGCCAGCAACGACCCAGGCGGGGGGGTGGATGAGCAGTTCTTC. It translates to CASNDPGGGVDEQFF. The chain uses TRBV28 and TRBJ2-1; 9 nucleotides match TRBD2. This CDR3 is built from 15 residues. With 7 bases clipped from V and 8 bases from J, the junction kept 12 bases outside the gene matches. Germline V gives CDR1 MDHEN, CDR2 SYDVKM.